The 21 T cell receptor beta chains presented below share a single source sample, sequenced in a study of blood T cell repertoires in COVID-19. Profiled with immunoSEQ multiplex PCR; TCRdb holds only in-frame clones, not every one. The sample gives 92,000 or so clones, about 78% of which show up once; around 15% is in the top ten. Sequencing input: peripheral blood. These receptors originate from a woman aged 80 or over with acute or convalescent COVID-19.

The chain couples TRBV6-5 to TRBJ1-2; D is unresolved. Germline assignment: CDR1 MNHEY and CDR2 SVGAGI. This CDR3 is 12 amino acids long. V lost 8 bases and J lost 4, with 11 bases in between. The CDR3 is CASSPPGYGYTF. CDR3 DNA sequence: TGTGCCAGCTCCCCTCCGGGCTATGGCTACACCTTC.

This clone occurred a few times. The gene calls are TRBV7-2 and TRBJ1-6; D remains unclear. The CDR3 sequence is 14 residues long. The germline CDR1 and CDR2 sequences are SGHTA and FQGNSA. V lost 10 bases, J lost 10 bases, and 20 bases lay in between. DNA of the CDR3: TGTGCCACCTGTCGGCAGGTGGCGGGGTCACCCCTCCACTTT. This translates into CATCRQVAGSPLHF.

This clone was found once. The rearrangement uses TRBV5-1 and TRBJ1-2, with D perhaps TRBD1 (6 bases). The CDR3 runs to 14 residues. V was cut by 4 bases and J by 6 bases, with 16 bases left in between. Germline lookup yields CDR1 SGHRS and CDR2 YFSETQ. CDR3 coding DNA: TGCGCCAGCAGCCCCGGGACATCGGGCCATGGCTACACCTTC. Its protein is CASSPGTSGHGYTF.

The chain recombines TRBV5-5 with TRBJ1-4; possible D gene TRBD1, 6 bases. The CDR3 covers 16 residues. The V gene lost 6 bases and the J gene lost 0 bases, with 15 bases spanning the gap. The germline V gene has CDR1 SGHKS and CDR2 YYEKEE (reference sequence). CDR3 loop: CASIHGQTATNEKLFF. CDR3 DNA: TGTGCCAGCATCCATGGACAGACTGCAACTAATGAAAAACTGTTTTTT.

The rearrangement joins TRBV4-1 to TRBJ2-7; the match to TRBD2 covers 10 bases. Trimming took 0 bases from V and 7 from J; bases not matched to a gene: 15. There are 18 residues in the CDR3. The germline gives CDR1 MGHRA, CDR2 YSYEKL. The CDR3 here is CASSQDAKGVAGGDEQYF. CDR3 sequence (DNA): TGCGCCAGCAGCCAAGACGCGAAAGGAGTAGCGGGGGGTGATGAGCAGTACTTC.

The rearrangement joins TRBV5-1 to TRBJ1-5; D perhaps matches TRBD1 (5 bases). The CDR3 covers 14 residues. CDR1 is SGHRS, CDR2 YFSETQ, per germline. V was clipped by 0 bases and J by 3 bases, with 7 bases between them. This CDR3 is CASSLGGFNQPQHF. DNA for the CDR3: TGCGCCAGCAGCTTGGGGGGCTTCAATCAGCCCCAGCATTTT.

The CDR3 coding sequence is TGTGCCAGCAGTGTGGGGAGAGATAGCAATCAGCCCCAGCATTTT. It is translated as CASSVGRDSNQPQHF. This chain uses TRBV2 with TRBJ1-5; the D is unclear. The V end was cut by 4 bases, the J end by 0 bases, with 10 bases between. Germline loops: CDR1 SNHLY, CDR2 FYNNEI. The CDR3 contains 15 residues. Variable domain in full (rest from reference TRBV2 and TRBJ1-5): EPEVTQTPSHQVTQMGQEVILRCVPISNHLYFYWYRQILGQKVEFLVSFYNNEISEKSEIFDDQFSVERPDGSNFTLKIRSTKLEDSAMYFCASSVGRDSNQPQHFGDGTRLSIL.

The chain uses TRBV19 and TRBJ2-5; TRBD1 agrees at 10 bases. The CDR3 consists of 13 residues. V was pared by 5 bases and J by 6 bases, with 3 bases of the junction left unmatched. Per germline, CDR1 LNHDA and CDR2 SQIVND (reference sequence). The CDR3 DNA reads as TGTGCCAGTAGTTGGGACAGGGGCAAGACCCAGTACTTC. This encodes CASSWDRGKTQYF.

This clone was detected only a few times. The chain uses TRBV5-1 and TRBJ2-6; D unclear. The CDR3 spans 15 residues. Germline V gene sequence: CDR1 SGHRS, CDR2 YFSETQ. Trimming removed 1 base at V and 5 bases at J, with 10 bases between. The CDR3 region is CASSLIGERANVLTF. CDR3 DNA sequence: TGCGCCAGCAGCTTGATTGGTGAGAGGGCCAACGTCCTGACTTTC. Combining the CDR3 with reference TRBV5-1 and TRBJ2-6 gives the whole variable domain KAGVTQTPRYLIKTRGQQVTLSCSPISGHRSVSWYQQTPGQGLQFLFEYFSETQRNKGNFPGRFSGRQFSNSRSEMNVSTLELGDSALYLCASSLIGERANVLTFGAGSRLTVL.

This rearrangement joins TRBV9 to TRBJ1-5; perhaps TRBD1 as D (6 bases). Trimming took 2 bases from V and 2 from J, leaving 11 bases between them. The CDR3 covers 15 residues. CDR1 SGDLS and CDR2 YYNGEE come from the germline V gene. CDR3 residues: CASSVGAGGNQPQHF. The CDR3 DNA sequence: TGTGCCAGCAGCGTGGGGGCTGGGGGCAATCAGCCCCAGCATTTT.

A few counts support this clone. The V call is TRBV24-1, the J call TRBJ2-4; no clear D gene. Deletions cut 3 bases from V and 6 bases from J, with 14 bases between. The CDR3 has 15 amino acids. Germline loops: CDR1 KGHDR, CDR2 SFDVKD. The CDR3 DNA reads as TGTGCCACCAGTGATAGTCGAGCATCAGGAAACATTCAGTACTTC. Protein sequence: CATSDSRASGNIQYF.

This chain uses TRBV9 with TRBJ2-1, with D possibly matching TRBD2 (5 bases). With 0 bases removed from V and 0 bases from J, the gap between germline ends came to 7 bases. Germline CDR1 and CDR2: SGDLS and YYNGEE. The CDR3 runs to 15 residues. The CDR3 DNA reads as TGTGCCAGCAGCGTAGAGGACTTCTCCTACAATGAGCAGTTCTTC. It encodes CASSVEDFSYNEQFF.

The chain employs TRBV2 and TRBJ1-5, with a weak D call TRBD1 (6 bases). This CDR3 spans 15 amino acids. Germline values: CDR1 SNHLY, CDR2 FYNNEI. V lost 7 bases, J lost 7 bases, and 20 bases lay in between. The CDR3 region is CASTSRGGARQPQHF. The CDR3 DNA reads TGTGCCAGCACCTCCCGGGGGGGCGCGAGGCAGCCCCAGCATTTT.

V and J are TRBV5-1 and TRBJ2-1, with 7 nucleotides matching TRBD1. Germline V gene sequence: CDR1 SGHRS, CDR2 YFSETQ. The CDR3 has 15 residues. V dropped 3 bases and J dropped 10; count of bases not matched to a gene: 13. This CDR3 is CASSSTGDYQGEQFF. CDR3 sequence (DNA): TGCGCCAGCAGCTCAACAGGGGATTACCAGGGGGAGCAGTTCTTC.

The chain recombines TRBV11-2 with TRBJ2-2, with 7 bases matching TRBD1. The J segment lost 2 bases and the V segment lost 6 bases, leaving 12 bases of the junction unmatched. The CDR3 is 17 amino acids. The germline V gene encodes CDR1 SGHAT and CDR2 FQNNGV. The CDR3 DNA is TGTGCCAGCAGGCGAAACTTCCGGGACAGTAACACCGGGGAGCTGTTTTTT. Its protein is CASRRNFRDSNTGELFF.

This clone appeared a few times. The chain has TRBV18 and TRBJ2-7; weak D call: TRBD1 (6 bases). CDR3 size: 14 residues. V was pared by 5 bases and J by 5 bases, with 16 bases between. Per germline, CDR1 KGHSH and CDR2 LQKENI. The CDR3 DNA is TGTGCCAGCTCATCCCAGGGGTCCGCGGACGAGCAGTACTTC. Translating it yields CASSSQGSADEQYF.

This clone was found a few times. The gene calls are TRBV18 and TRBJ1-6; no clear D gene. Per germline, CDR1 KGHSH and CDR2 LQKENI. The length of the CDR3 is 16 residues. V lost 0 bases and J lost 10, with 16 bases in between. CDR3 in amino acids: CASSPPGVTRPSPLHF. CDR3 DNA: TGTGCCAGCTCACCACCAGGAGTCACTAGGCCGTCACCCCTCCACTTT.

The rearrangement joins TRBV30 to TRBJ2-5, with 8 positions matching TRBD1. Germline CDR1 reads GTSNPN; CDR2 reads SVGIG (reference sequence). The CDR3 has 15 amino acids. Unmatched junction bases numbered 8, after V lost 2 bases and J lost 3 bases. CDR3 sequence (DNA): TGTGCCTGGAGTACCGGACGGACAGGGAAAGAGACCCAGTACTTC. Amino acids: CAWSTGRTGKETQYF.

This clone appeared many times. The V gene is TRBV5-4, the J gene TRBJ2-1, with 7 bases fitting TRBD2. With V trimmed by 4 bases and J by 0 bases, 7 bases remained unmatched. The CDR3 consists of 16 residues. Germline CDR1 reads SGHNT; CDR2 reads YYREEE (reference sequence). The CDR3 nucleotides read TGTGCCAGCAGCAGTACTAGCGCCAGCTCCTACAATGAGCAGTTCTTC. Translation: CASSSTSASSYNEQFF.

This clone was picked up one time. The CDR3 coding sequence is TGTGCCAGCAGTTCTTTCTTGACAGGGGATTATGGCTACACCTTC. Protein sequence: CASSSFLTGDYGYTF. The chain couples TRBV6-2 or TRBV6-3 to TRBJ1-2, with 8 bases aligning to TRBD1. There are 15 residues in the CDR3. Germline values: CDR1 MNHEY, CDR2 SVGEGT. J was trimmed by 5 bases and V by 4 bases; bases with no gene match: 9.

V and J are TRBV28 and TRBJ1-5, with D perhaps matching TRBD1 (5 bases). CDR3 length: 15 amino acids. The V end lost 2 bases, the J end lost 8 bases, and 16 bases lay between the germline ends. CDR1 is MDHEN, CDR2 SYDVKM, per germline. This chain's CDR3 is CASSLPLGRDEPQHF. The DNA of the CDR3 is TGTGCCAGCAGTTTACCCCTAGGCAGGGATGAGCCCCAGCATTTT.